The 6 T cell receptor beta chains given below trace back to one sample, sequenced in a study of spatial heterogeneity in lung cancer. As to time point: blood at routine non-recurrence follow-up after resection. Unsorted whole RNA samples from tumor, nontumor lung or frozen PBMC were sequenced. TCRdb itself ran the 5' RACE reads through MiXCR, one entry per CDR3 protein. The sample holds some 120,000 distinct CDR3 sequences, 12% seen once. Sequenced material: PBMCs, taken at follow-up. Every receptor here comes from a male donor with early-stage non-small cell lung cancer.

The V and J genes are TRBV5-1 and TRBJ2-2; TRBD1 matches 7 bases. The germline CDR1 and CDR2 sequences are SGHRS and YFSETQ. J was trimmed by 0 bases and V by 2 bases; bases with no gene match: 4. The CDR3 consists of 16 residues. The CDR3 reads CASSLTGTANTGELFF. Here the CDR3 DNA reads TGCGCCAGCAGCTTAACCGGGACAGCGAACACCGGGGAGCTGTTTTTT.

The table lists this clonotype with many counts. The chain recombines TRBV7-2 with TRBJ1-1, with unresolved D. The ends were cut back, 0 bases at V and 7 bases at J, with 9 bases in the middle. CDR1 and CDR2 from the germline V gene are SGHTA and FQGNSA. There are 13 residues in the CDR3. The CDR3 is CASSLARQNEAFF. DNA of the CDR3: TGTGCCAGCAGCTTAGCGCGGCAGAATGAAGCTTTCTTT.

Many counts were recorded for this clonotype. The rearrangement uses TRBV20-1 and TRBJ2-1; D gene uncertain. V lost 3 bases and J 4 bases, leaving 10 bases between the germline ends. Germline loops: CDR1 DFQATT, CDR2 SNEGSKA (reference sequence). There are 13 residues in the CDR3. This chain's CDR3 is CSASKALYNEQFF. The CDR3 nucleotides read TGCAGTGCTAGTAAAGCCTTATACAATGAGCAGTTCTTC.

This clonotype was seen repeatedly, ten times or more. The chain uses TRBV19 and TRBJ2-5; 10 bases fit TRBD2. Germline assignment: CDR1 LNHDA and CDR2 SQIVND (reference sequence). Unmatched junction bases numbered 4, after V lost 6 bases and J lost 0 bases. The CDR3 extends over 15 amino acids. This chain's CDR3 is CASRRLAGDQETQYF. CDR3 sequence (DNA): TGTGCCAGTAGACGACTAGCGGGCGACCAAGAGACCCAGTACTTC.

CDR3 nucleotides: TGCAGTGCTAGAGGGAGGGGCCTGAACACTGAAGCTTTCTTT. This encodes CSARGRGLNTEAFF. V and J are TRBV20-1 and TRBJ1-1, with D possibly being TRBD1 (5 bases). Germline assignment: CDR1 DFQATT and CDR2 SNEGSKA (reference sequence). The CDR3 contains 14 residues. V was cut by 1 base and J by 0 bases, with 9 bases left in between.

In DNA, the CDR3 is TGTGCCAGCAGCGGACAGGACTATGGCTACACCTTC. This translates into CASSGQDYGYTF. The chain has TRBV28 and TRBJ1-2; TRBD1 matches 7 bases. CDR1 MDHEN and CDR2 SYDVKM come from the germline V gene. Losses at the gene ends were 6 bases for V and 3 bases for J; bases not matched to a gene: 1. CDR3 length: 12 amino acids.